The rows below give T cell receptor beta chains drawn from one sample of a study of Tregs in tolerant kidney transplant recipients. The method was immunoSEQ multiplex PCR; TCRdb's version includes in-frame clones alone and lacks a portion of them. The sample has roughly 66,000 clones, more than 90% seen once; the top ten hold around 9.9%. The material sequenced was CD8+ T cells from blood, taken before the transplant. The receptor source for this set is a human donor who received a combined kidney and bone marrow transplant. Both conserved end residues are part of each CDR3. A D gene is named only where the DNA matches it firmly. Expanded clones are given a class, and other clones once, few, many or no size at all.

>TRBJ2-7|TRBV19|TRBD1|-
CASSIGGQFYEQYF
TGTGCCAGTAGTATTGGGGGACAGTTCTACGAGCAGTACTTC
>TRBJ1-5|TRBV10-3|-|once
CAISEAGKEPQHF
TGTGCCATCAGTGAGGCCGGGAAGGAGCCCCAGCATTTT
>TRBJ2-1|TRBV4-1|-|-
CASSGRRDEQFF
TGCGCCAGCAGCGGGAGGCGGGATGAGCAGTTCTTC
>TRBJ1-1|TRBV13|-|once
CASSFLGNGMNTEAFF
TGTGCCAGCAGCTTCTTGGGCAACGGAATGAACACTGAAGCTTTCTTT
>TRBJ2-2|TRBV27|-|-
CASSYIRAGGELFF
TGTGCCAGCAGTTACATCAGGGCAGGCGGGGAGCTGTTTTTT
>TRBJ2-7|TRBV23-1|TRBD1|once
CARETGTEISYEQYF
TGCGCCAGGGAAACCGGGACAGAGATTTCCTACGAGCAGTACTTC
>TRBJ2-7|TRBV11-3|TRBD1|once
CASDWGTGERHEQYF
TGTGCCAGCGATTGGGGGACAGGGGAACGCCACGAGCAGTACTTC
>TRBJ2-3|TRBV27|TRBD1|-
CASSFGQGLTDTQYF
TGTGCCAGCAGTTTCGGACAGGGGTTGACAGATACGCAGTATTTT
>TRBJ1-4|TRBV28|TRBD1|once
CASSSTGADNEKLFF
TGTGCCAGCAGTTCAACAGGGGCCGATAATGAAAAACTGTTTTTT
>TRBJ2-7|TRBV11-2|-|-
CASSLGLGGEAYEQYF
TGTGCCAGCAGCTTAGGTTTAGGAGGCGAAGCCTACGAGCAGTACTTC
>TRBJ2-2|TRBV7-9|TRBD2|-
CASSLGVVGGPTGELFF
TGTGCCAGCAGCTTAGGCGTGGTGGGAGGGCCCACCGGGGAGCTGTTTTTT
>TRBJ2-2|TRBV10-3|-|-
CAISDPGQGNTGELFF
TGTGCCATCAGTGACCCGGGACAAGGGAACACCGGGGAGCTGTTTTTT
>TRBJ1-1|TRBV7-6|-|-
CASSVYIAGNTEAFF
TGTGCCAGCAGCGTTTATATTGCGGGGAACACTGAAGCTTTCTTT
>TRBJ2-3|TRBV5-8|-|-
CASSLAGEGSTDTQYF
TGTGCCAGCAGCTTGGCCGGAGAGGGTAGCACAGATACGCAGTATTTT
>TRBJ1-1|TRBV2|TRBD1|-
CASTTGGRTEAFF
TGTGCCAGCACCACAGGGGGCCGGACTGAAGCTTTCTTT
>TRBJ1-2|TRBV5-6|-|-
CASSLGRSPVGYTF
TGTGCCAGCAGCTTGGGCAGAAGTCCTGTTGGCTACACCTTC
>TRBJ1-1|TRBV27|-|-
CASSLVQGNTEAFF
TGTGCCAGCAGTTTGGTCCAGGGGAACACTGAAGCTTTCTTT
>TRBJ2-3|TRBV4-2|TRBD2|-
CASSPTSASTDTQYF
TGTGCCAGCAGCCCCACTAGCGCCTCCACAGATACGCAGTATTTT
>TRBJ1-3|TRBV6-5|-|-
CASPSGSAGNTIYF
TGTGCCAGCCCCTCCGGGTCGGCTGGAAACACCATATATTTT
>TRBJ2-3|TRBV2|-|-
CASRGEEDTQYF
TGTGCCAGCAGGGGTGAGGAAGATACGCAGTATTTT
>TRBJ2-2|TRBV10-3|TRBD1|-
CATGQAGELFF
TGTGCCACAGGACAGGCCGGGGAGCTGTTTTTT
>TRBJ1-2|TRBV2|TRBD1|-
CASSESGQGANYGYTF
TGTGCCAGCAGTGAATCGGGGCAGGGGGCTAACTATGGCTACACCTTC
>TRBJ1-1|TRBV18|-|-
CASSPGGRNTEAFF
TGTGCCAGCTCACCAGGCGGCCGGAACACTGAAGCTTTCTTT
>TRBJ2-1|TRBV27|TRBD1|-
CASSLNGWTGGYNEQFF
TGTGCCAGCAGTTTAAATGGTTGGACAGGGGGCTACAATGAGCAGTTCTTC
>TRBJ2-7|TRBV5-6|TRBD2|-
CASSLSSGRTHEQYF
TGTGCCAGCAGCTTATCTAGCGGGAGAACCCACGAGCAGTACTTC
>TRBJ1-2|TRBV7-8|TRBD1|-
CASSSGTGVEGYTF
TGTGCCAGCAGCTCGGGGACAGGGGTAGAGGGCTACACCTTC
>TRBJ2-1|TRBV11-2|-|-
CASSLEAVGNEQFF
TGTGCCAGCAGCTTAGAGGCGGTAGGCAATGAGCAGTTCTTC
>TRBJ2-1|TRBV11-3|TRBD2|-
CASSLALAGWAYNEQFF
TGTGCCAGCAGCTTAGCGCTAGCGGGATGGGCCTACAATGAGCAGTTCTTC
>TRBJ1-2|TRBV7-9|TRBD1|-
CASRPRTGERGYGYTF
TGTGCCAGCAGGCCAAGGACAGGGGAACGGGGCTATGGCTACACCTTC
>TRBJ1-1|TRBV5-6|TRBD1|-
CASSETPQGMNTEAFF
TGTGCCAGCAGCGAAACCCCACAGGGGATGAACACTGAAGCTTTCTTT
>TRBJ2-5|TRBV28|TRBD2|-
CASSTSGGAFGETQYF
TGTGCCAGCAGCACTAGCGGGGGGGCCTTTGGAGAGACCCAGTACTTC
>TRBJ2-7|TRBV2|TRBD1|-
CASRTGGYEQYF
TGTGCCTCACGGACAGGTGGCTACGAGCAGTACTTC
>TRBJ1-2|TRBV14|TRBD1|-
CASSYPTGGYYGYTF
TGTGCCAGCAGCTACCCGACAGGGGGCTACTATGGCTACACCTTC
>TRBJ1-5|TRBV15|-|-
CATSRERDQPQHF
TGTGCCACCAGCAGAGAAAGAGATCAGCCCCAGCATTTT
>TRBJ2-3|TRBV11-2|-|-
CASSLGGDTQYF
TGTGCCAGCAGCTTAGGAGGCGATACGCAGTATTTT
>TRBJ1-2|TRBV7-9|-|-
CASSLADGYTF
TGTGCCAGCAGCTTAGCCGATGGCTACACCTTC
>TRBJ2-3|TRBV27|TRBD1|-
CASSLSTSGTGTDTQYF
TGTGCCAGCAGTTTATCAACCTCCGGGACAGGGACGGATACGCAGTATTTT
>TRBJ2-7|TRBV7-8|TRBD2|-
CASSLAALAGTSYEQYF
TGTGCCAGCAGCTTAGCGGCCCTAGCGGGAACGAGCTACGAGCAGTACTTC
>TRBJ2-7|TRBV5-6|TRBD2|-
CASSLELAGVESYEQYF
TGTGCCAGCAGCTTAGAACTAGCGGGAGTAGAGTCCTACGAGCAGTACTTC
>TRBJ2-3|TRBV7-6|TRBD1|-
CASSSQGVQGTDTQYF
TGTGCCAGCAGCTCACAGGGGGTCCAGGGGACAGATACGCAGTATTTT
>TRBJ2-3|TRBV7-2|-|once
CASSSPIYDTQYF
TGTGCCAGCAGCTCCCCTATTTACGATACGCAGTATTTT
>TRBJ1-5|TRBV27|-|-
CASSPFIVNQPQHF
TGTGCCAGCAGTCCTTTTATAGTTAATCAGCCCCAGCATTTT
>TRBJ2-5|TRBV11-3|-|-
CASSFLPWDFNPQETQYF
TGTGCCAGCAGCTTCCTTCCCTGGGACTTTAACCCTCAAGAGACCCAGTACTTC
>TRBJ2-3|TRBV30|TRBD2|-
CAWSVFPPERGGADTQYF
TGTGCCTGGAGTGTATTTCCCCCCGAGCGGGGGGGCGCAGATACGCAGTATTTT
>TRBJ2-1|TRBV4-1|TRBD2|-
CASSQAVAGEGYNEQFF
TGCGCCAGCAGCCAAGCTGTAGCGGGAGAGGGCTACAATGAGCAGTTCTTC
>TRBJ2-2|TRBV4-2|-|-
CASSQFPGTNTGELFF
TGTGCCAGCAGCCAATTCCCCGGGACTAACACCGGGGAGCTGTTTTTT
>TRBJ1-1|TRBV7-2|-|-
CASSRGGTEAFF
TGTGCCAGCAGCCGGGGGGGCACTGAAGCTTTCTTT